This T cell receptor beta chain was profiled in a study of shared clonotypes between healthy human individuals. TCRdb's copy holds only in-frame clones and misses some; the assay was immunoSEQ multiplex PCR. The table has approximately 2,300,000 clones, 85% to 95% seen once. Trimming shortened V by 4 bases and J by 3 bases, and 9 bases separated the two germline ends. The CDR3 runs to 13 residues. Per germline, CDR1 MGHRA and CDR2 YSYEKL. Donation came from healthy HIV-negative adults that had no recent acute infections or vaccinations. All donors were Caucasian adults living in Nashville, Tennessee. From CD4+ cells came CD45RA+ naive and CD45RA-negative memory subsets.

This TCR was recovered from a young man in good health. Some clones in this sample may be carry-over from other donors' samples. The sample consisted of naive CD4+ T cells from PBMCs. Described subset: CD45RA+ positively selected. This chain uses TRBV4-1 with TRBJ2-5; D uncertain. DNA of the CDR3: TGCGCCAGCAGCCGGGCCCCAAAAGAGACCCAGTACTTC. Encoded protein: CASSRAPKETQYF.